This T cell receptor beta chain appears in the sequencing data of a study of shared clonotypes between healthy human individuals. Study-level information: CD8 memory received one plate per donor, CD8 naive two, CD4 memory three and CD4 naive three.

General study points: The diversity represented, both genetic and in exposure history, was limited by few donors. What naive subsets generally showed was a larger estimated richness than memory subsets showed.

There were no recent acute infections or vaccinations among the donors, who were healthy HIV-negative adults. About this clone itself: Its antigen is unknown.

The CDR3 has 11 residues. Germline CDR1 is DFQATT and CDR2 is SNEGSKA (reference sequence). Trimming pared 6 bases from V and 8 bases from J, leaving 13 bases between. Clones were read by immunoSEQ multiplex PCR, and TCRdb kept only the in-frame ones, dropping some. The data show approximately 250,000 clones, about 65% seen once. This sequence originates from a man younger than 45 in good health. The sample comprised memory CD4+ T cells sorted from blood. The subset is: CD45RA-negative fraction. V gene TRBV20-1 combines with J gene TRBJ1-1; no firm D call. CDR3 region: CSAVRSGEAFF. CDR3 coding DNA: TGCAGTGCCGTCCGGAGTGGCGAAGCTTTCTTT.